This T cell receptor (beta chain) was obtained from a study of T cell repertoires in cytomegalovirus infection. Turning to the study itself: Indications came from public TCR beta signatures; they pointed to CMV infection and to a matching HLA type. General study points: Summed frequency of public TCR beta families distinguished CMV carriers with the relevant HLA. Clonotypes of TCR beta that were HLA-C-restricted and CMV-specific dominated the ex vivo response.

One entry per CDR3 protein results from TCRdb running MiXCR on the reads. The sample has some 440,000 distinct CDR3 sequences, roughly a third seen once. The germline V gene encodes CDR1 MNHEY and CDR2 SVGAGI. CDR3 size: 15 residues. The V end lost 1 base, the J end lost 0 bases, and 8 bases lay between the germline ends. Remarks on this clonotype: The antigen is not known.

Source material: PBMCs. The gene calls are TRBV6-5 and TRBJ2-3; D is possibly TRBD1 or TRBD2 (5 bases each). The clonotype originates from a human donor in good health (CMV status not recorded). Some clones in this sample may be carry-over from other donors' samples. Here the CDR3 DNA reads TGTGCCAGCAGTTACTACGGGGCAAGCACAGATACGCAGTATTTT. The encoded protein is CASSYYGASTDTQYF.